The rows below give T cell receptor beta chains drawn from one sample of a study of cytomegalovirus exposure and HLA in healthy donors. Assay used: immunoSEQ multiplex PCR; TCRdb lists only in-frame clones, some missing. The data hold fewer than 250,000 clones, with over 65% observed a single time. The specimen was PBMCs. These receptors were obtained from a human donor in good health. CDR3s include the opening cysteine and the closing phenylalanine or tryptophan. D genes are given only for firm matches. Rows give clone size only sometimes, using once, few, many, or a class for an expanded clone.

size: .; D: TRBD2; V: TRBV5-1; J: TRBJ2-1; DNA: TGCGCCAGCAGCTTATCTAGCGGGAGGTGGAATGAGCAGTTCTTC; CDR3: CASSLSSGRWNEQFF
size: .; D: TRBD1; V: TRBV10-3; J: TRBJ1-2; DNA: TGTGCCATCAGTGGACCGGGACAGGAGATCTATGGCTACACCTTC; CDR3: CAISGPGQEIYGYTF
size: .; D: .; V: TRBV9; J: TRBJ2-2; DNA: TGTGCCAGCAGCAGTGGCTTAACGAACACCGGGGAGCTGTTTTTT; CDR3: CASSSGLTNTGELFF
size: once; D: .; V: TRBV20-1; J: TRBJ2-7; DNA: TGCAGTGCAGACGGCGGCGAGCAGTACTTC; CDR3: CSADGGEQYF
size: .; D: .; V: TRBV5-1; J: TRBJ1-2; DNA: TGCGCCAGCAGCTTGGACGGGGGAAGGGCTGGCTACACCTTC; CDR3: CASSLDGGRAGYTF
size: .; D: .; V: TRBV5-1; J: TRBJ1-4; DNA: TGCGCCAGCAGCTTGGACTCGCAGGATGAAAAACTGTTTTTT; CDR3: CASSLDSQDEKLFF
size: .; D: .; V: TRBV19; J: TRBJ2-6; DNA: TGTGCCAGTAACAGCGACAGTTCTGGGGCCAACGTCCTGACTTTC; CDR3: CASNSDSSGANVLTF
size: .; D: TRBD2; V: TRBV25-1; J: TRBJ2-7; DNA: TGTGCCAGCAGTGACCCGACTAGCGGGGGCGGCGAGCAGTACTTC; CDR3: CASSDPTSGGGEQYF
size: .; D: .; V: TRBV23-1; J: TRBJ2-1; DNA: TGCGCCAGCAGTCAATCGGCGGCCCCCTCCTACAATGAGCAGTTCTTC; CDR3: CASSQSAAPSYNEQFF
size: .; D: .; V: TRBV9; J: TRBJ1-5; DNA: TGTGCCAGCAGCGTAGGGACAGACAATCAGCCCCAGCATTTT; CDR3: CASSVGTDNQPQHF
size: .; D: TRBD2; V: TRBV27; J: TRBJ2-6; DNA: TGTGCCAGCAGTTCCATTTGGGAGGGAGGGAACTCTGGGGCCAACGTCCTGACTTTC; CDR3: CASSSIWEGGNSGANVLTF
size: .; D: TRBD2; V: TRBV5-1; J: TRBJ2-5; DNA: TGCGCCAGCAGCTCACCGGGAGGACAAGAGACCCAGTACTTC; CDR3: CASSSPGGQETQYF
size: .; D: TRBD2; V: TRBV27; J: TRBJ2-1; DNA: TGTGCCAGCAGTTCTGGACTAGCGGGAGCCAATGAGCAGTTCTTC; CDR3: CASSSGLAGANEQFF